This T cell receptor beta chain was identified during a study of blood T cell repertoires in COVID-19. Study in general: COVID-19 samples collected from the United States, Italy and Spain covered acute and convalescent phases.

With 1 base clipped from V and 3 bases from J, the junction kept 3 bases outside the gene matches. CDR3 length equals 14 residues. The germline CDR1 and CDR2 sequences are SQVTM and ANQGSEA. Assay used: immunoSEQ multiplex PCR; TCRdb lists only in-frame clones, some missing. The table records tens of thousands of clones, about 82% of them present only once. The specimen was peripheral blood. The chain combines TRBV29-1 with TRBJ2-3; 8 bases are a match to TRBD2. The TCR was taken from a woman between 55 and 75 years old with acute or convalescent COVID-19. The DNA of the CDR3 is TGCAGCGTTGAAGTTAGCGGGGTAACAGATACGCAGTATTTT. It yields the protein CSVEVSGVTDTQYF.